Presented here are 18 T cell receptor beta chains from one specimen sequenced in a study of blood T cell repertoires in COVID-19. Assay used: immunoSEQ multiplex PCR; TCRdb lists only in-frame clones, some missing. The top ten clones hold over 4% of a sample with approximately 300,000 clones, about nine tenths of them seen once. Sequencing input: PBMCs or T cells enriched from blood (not recorded which). The receptors here all came from a man between 60 and 75 years old who had recovered from COVID-19.

V is TRBV2 and J is TRBJ2-5, with D perhaps TRBD1 (6 bases). The germline CDR1 and CDR2 sequences are SNHLY and FYNNEI. CDR3 length: 13 residues. V lost 5 bases and J lost 5, with 12 bases in between. The CDR3 sequence is CASSQQGTETQYF. CDR3 DNA: TGTGCCAGCAGTCAACAGGGAACCGAGACCCAGTACTTC. The full variable domain, completed using reference TRBV2 and TRBJ2-5, is EPEVTQTPSHQVTQMGQEVILRCVPISNHLYFYWYRQILGQKVEFLVSFYNNEISEKSEIFDDQFSVERPDGSNFTLKIRSTKLEDSAMYFCASSQQGTETQYFGPGTRLLVL.

V usage is TRBV5-1 and J usage is TRBJ1-1; D is possibly TRBD1 (5 bases). This CDR3 comprises 16 residues. V lost 3 bases, J lost 6 bases, and 21 bases lay in between. Germline CDR1 is SGHRS and CDR2 is YFSETQ. CDR3 nucleotide sequence: TGCGCCAGCAGCTCCGGGGGTGCCCCTGCCAGACCTGAAGCTTTCTTT. Translating gives CASSSGGAPARPEAFF. The full variable domain, its missing parts supplied by reference TRBV5-1 and TRBJ1-1, is KAGVTQTPRYLIKTRGQQVTLSCSPISGHRSVSWYQQTPGQGLQFLFEYFSETQRNKGNFPGRFSGRQFSNSRSEMNVSTLELGDSALYLCASSSGGAPARPEAFFGQGTRLTVV.

The V gene is TRBV19, the J gene TRBJ2-7, with 12 bases fitting TRBD1. V lost 0 bases to trimming and J lost 5 bases; unmatched junction nucleotides: 5. Germline V gene data show CDR1 as LNHDA and CDR2 as SQIVND (reference sequence). CDR3 length: 16 residues. The CDR3 DNA reads TGTGCCAGTAGTATAGATGCCGGGACAGGGGGCGACGAGCAGTACTTC. Translating gives CASSIDAGTGGDEQYF.

V gene TRBV3-1 (or the pseudogene TRBV3-2) combines with J gene TRBJ2-1, with 8 bases matching TRBD2. The germline V gene encodes CDR1 LGHDT and CDR2 YNNKEL (reference sequence). Losses at the gene ends were 4 bases for V and 7 bases for J; bases not matched to a gene: 6. The CDR3 contains 14 residues. The CDR3 bases are TGTGCCAGCAGCCCAGCGGGAGTGCTGAATGAGCAGTTCTTC. This encodes CASSPAGVLNEQFF.

J is TRBJ2-1 and V is TRBV5-1, with 10 positions matching TRBD2. The CDR3 sequence is 15 residues long. V shed 3 bases, J shed 8 bases, and the junction held 8 bases outside the gene matches. Germline CDR1 reads SGHRS; CDR2 reads YFSETQ. CDR3 sequence reads: CASSSPSGSEHEQFF. For the CDR3, the DNA is TGCGCCAGCAGCTCCCCTAGCGGGAGTGAACATGAGCAGTTCTTC. Full variable domain (rest looked up from reference TRBV5-1 and TRBJ2-1): KAGVTQTPRYLIKTRGQQVTLSCSPISGHRSVSWYQQTPGQGLQFLFEYFSETQRNKGNFPGRFSGRQFSNSRSEMNVSTLELGDSALYLCASSSPSGSEHEQFFGPGTRLTVL.

The V gene is TRBV7-2, the J gene TRBJ1-2; 10 bases agree with TRBD1. Losses at the gene ends were 3 bases for V and 4 bases for J; bases not matched to a gene: 8. CDR3 length: 16 amino acids. CDR1 and CDR2 (germline): SGHTA, FQGNSA. Here the CDR3 DNA reads TGTGCCAGCAGCTTCCAGACAGGGGGCGGTAGCTATGGCTACACCTTC. Translation: CASSFQTGGGSYGYTF. The full variable domain, in which reference TRBV7-2 and TRBJ1-2 provide the parts outside the CDR3, is GAGVSQSPSNKVTEKGKDVELRCDPISGHTALYWYRQSLGQGLEFLIYFQGNSAPDKSGLPSDRFSAERTGGSVSTLTIQRTQQEDSAVYLCASSFQTGGGSYGYTFGSGTRLTVV.

This clone was counted once. The J gene is TRBJ2-7, the V gene TRBV6-5; 9 positions agree with TRBD2. This CDR3 comprises 14 residues. J was trimmed by 5 bases and V by 7 bases; bases with no gene match: 9. The germline V gene has CDR1 MNHEY and CDR2 SVGAGI. The CDR3 spells CASTPRLAGDEQYF. CDR3 DNA sequence: TGTGCCAGCACCCCCAGATTAGCGGGAGACGAGCAGTACTTC.

J is TRBJ1-2 and V is TRBV6-2 or TRBV6-3; 10 nucleotides align to TRBD1. Trimming took 6 bases from V and 3 from J; bases not matched to a gene: 4. Germline loops: CDR1 MNHEY, CDR2 SVGEGT. The length of the CDR3 is 14 residues. CDR3 sequence (DNA): TGTGCCAGCAGCCAGACAGGGGGCGACTATGGCTACACCTTC. Translated, it gives CASSQTGGDYGYTF.

The V call is TRBV28, the J call TRBJ2-6, with no clear D. Trimming took 4 bases from V and 0 from J, leaving 7 bases between them. The CDR3 loop spans 15 amino acids. CDR1 and CDR2 from the germline V gene are MDHEN and SYDVKM. The CDR3 spells CASSSTVSGANVLTF. The CDR3 nucleotides are TGTGCCAGCAGTTCTACAGTCTCTGGGGCCAACGTCCTGACTTTC.

V and J are TRBV6-6 and TRBJ2-7; possibly TRBD1 for D (6 bases). Trimming removed 5 bases from V and 6 bases from J, with 17 bases in between. This CDR3 has 14 residues. Germline values: CDR1 MNHNY, CDR2 SVGAGI (reference sequence). CDR3 loop: CASSNYQTGSEQYF. CDR3 bases: TGTGCCAGCAGTAATTATCAGACAGGTTCCGAGCAGTACTTC.

The chain uses TRBV2 and TRBJ2-7; 7 bases match TRBD1. Germline V gene data show CDR1 as SNHLY and CDR2 as FYNNEI. J gave up 1 base and V 0 bases, and 3 bases lay outside the gene matches. The CDR3 has 15 amino acids. Written as DNA, the CDR3 is TGTGCCAGCAGTGAAGCTTGGACAGGATCCTACGAGCAGTACTTC. This sequence encodes CASSEAWTGSYEQYF.

The V gene is TRBV5-6, the J gene TRBJ1-6, with a weak D call TRBD1 (6 bases). The V end lost 2 bases, the J end lost 0 bases, and 12 bases lay between the germline ends. Germline CDR1 and CDR2: SGHDT and YYEEEE. The CDR3 consists of 17 residues. In nucleotides, the CDR3 is TGTGCCAGCAGCTTCGACAGGCTTAGCTCCTATAATTCACCCCTCCACTTT. Protein product: CASSFDRLSSYNSPLHF.

CDR3 loop: CASGLAGLTDTQYF. CDR3 DNA: TGTGCCAGTGGACTAGCGGGCCTCACAGATACGCAGTATTTT. V usage is TRBV28 and J usage is TRBJ2-3, with 11 bases aligning to TRBD2. Germline V gene data show CDR1 as MDHEN and CDR2 as SYDVKM. This CDR3 region has 14 residues. The ends lost 9 bases at V and 2 bases at J; junction bases unmatched: 4.

J is TRBJ2-1 and V is TRBV11-2, with D maybe TRBD2 (6 bases). V lost 2 bases and J 7 bases, leaving 15 bases between the germline ends. Looked up from germline, CDR1 is SGHAT and CDR2 is FQNNGV. This CDR3 has 15 amino acids. The CDR3 loop is CASSLWWEEGNEQFF. The CDR3 nucleotides are TGTGCCAGCAGCTTATGGTGGGAGGAAGGTAATGAGCAGTTCTTC.

The chain recombines TRBV4-2 with TRBJ2-3; weak D call: TRBD2 (6 bases). CDR3 length: 17 residues. Germline values: CDR1 LGHNA, CDR2 YNFKEQ. V gave up 1 base and J gave up 4 bases, with 18 bases separating them. The CDR3 coding sequence is TGTGCCAGCAGCCAAGCCCTGACTAGAACGGTCTCAGATACGCAGTATTTT. It specifies CASSQALTRTVSDTQYF.

This clone has a single count. The chain couples TRBV21-1 to TRBJ1-4. TRBV21-1 is shown as a pseudogene. The CDR3 runs to 13 residues. CDR3 residues: CASSKLGGGRWCF. The CDR3, as DNA: TGTGCCAGCAGCAAACTCGGGGGGGGACGGTGGTGTTTT.

The chain employs TRBV23-1 and TRBJ1-1, with TRBD1 identical over 7 bases. TRBV23-1 is placed among ORFs of uncertain function. The CDR3 runs 15 residues. V shed 0 bases, J shed 2 bases, and the junction held 3 bases outside the gene matches. The CDR3 loop reads CASSQSSGGNTEAFF. CDR3 bases: TGCGCCAGCAGTCAATCGTCAGGGGGAAACACTGAAGCTTTCTTT.

The chain couples TRBV19 to TRBJ1-4, with unresolved D. Trimming took 6 bases from V and 8 from J, leaving 16 bases between them. CDR1 is LNHDA and CDR2 is SQIVND in the germline V gene (reference sequence). The CDR3 covers 14 residues. The DNA for the CDR3 is TGTGCCAGTAGATACAGAGCTTCAACGGAAAAACTGTTTTTT. Translation gives CASRYRASTEKLFF.